Sequencing of this T cell receptor beta chain was carried out in a study of siplizumab effects on memory and regulatory T cells. Overall study findings and caveats: Where siplizumab was present, mappable alloreactive CD4+ clones averaged roughly 66% Treg-derived, compared with 26.9% in controls. Naive T cells seemed more diverse than memory cells; they also seemed major alloresponse contributors.

The study assayed roughly 91,000 TCR templates per sample. Here immunoSEQ multiplex PCR was the method, and the copy in TCRdb shows in-frame clones only, minus some. The sample yields approximately 94,000 clones, over 90% seen once. The CDR3 runs to 13 residues. Trimming stripped 3 bases from V and 1 base from J, with 8 bases between. The germline V gene has CDR1 SGHRS and CDR2 YFSETQ. Worth noting for this clone: Its antigen is unknown.

The sample comprised non-Treg CD4+ T cells sorted from blood. The rearrangement links TRBV5-1 to TRBJ2-7; D possibly matches TRBD1 or TRBD2 (5 bases each). This TCR was recovered from a human donor in good health. The CDR3 protein is CASSWDGSYEQYF. In DNA, the CDR3 is TGCGCCAGCAGCTGGGACGGTTCCTACGAGCAGTACTTC.